This T cell receptor (beta chain) is drawn from a study of T cells in tumors and immune-related adverse events. The repertoire was sequenced with immunoSEQ multiplex PCR; TCRdb's copy has only in-frame clones and lacks some. The sample contains approximately 8,100 clones, 94% of which appear only once. The CDR3 consists of 13 residues. Germline V lookup: CDR1 KGHSH, CDR2 LQKENI. Trimming left V 1 base short and J 5 bases short, with 9 bases between. This sample comprised lymph node tissue, obtained from a patient treated with anti-PD-1 therapy. The TCR sequence derives from a female donor with metastatic renal cell carcinoma. The chain has TRBV18 and TRBJ2-7; D is unclear. The CDR3 is CASSPQGTNEQYF. The CDR3 nucleotides are TGTGCCAGCTCACCACAGGGCACCAACGAGCAGTACTTC.